The 7 T cell receptor beta chains given below trace back to one sample, sequenced in a study of T cells in Graves' hyperthyroidism and ophthalmopathy. What was amplified from RNA transcripts were TCR beta CDR3 regions. HTBI primers were used for first-round RT-PCR of the TCR CDR3. TCRdb used MiXCR to reprocess the multiplex PCR reads, holding one entry per CDR3 protein. The profile shows under 400,000 distinct CDR3 sequences, around 23% of them singletons. Input material: blood. These receptor sequences come from a woman aged 45-60 years with Graves' hyperthyroidism.

On this clonotype: One base away lies a much larger clone, so this may be a sequencing read error. The chain links TRBV7-3 to TRBJ2-2; D possibly uses TRBD1 or TRBD2 (5 bases each). The germline V gene has CDR1 SGHTA and CDR2 FQGTGA. The CDR3 is made up of 13 amino acids. CDR3: CASRTGLAGEPFF. The CDR3 DNA is TGTGCCAGTCGTACGGGGCTCGCCGGGGAGCCGTTTTTT.

This chain links TRBV12-3 or TRBV12-4 with TRBJ2-3, with D possibly TRBD2 on 5 matching bases. Trimming left V 5 bases short and J 6 bases short, with 18 bases between. The CDR3 loop spans 15 amino acids. The CDR3 protein is CASSPETIRLDTQYF. The CDR3, as DNA: TGTGCCAGCAGTCCGGAGACTATACGGCTGGATACGCAGTATTTT.

This clonotype showed up many times. This sequence joins TRBV7-2 and TRBJ2-7; the match to TRBD1 covers 7 bases. Germline trimming cut 5 bases from V and 2 bases from J; bases unmatched to any gene: 6. The CDR3 consists of 14 residues. In germline, CDR1 is SGHTA, CDR2 FQGNSA. CDR3 bases: TGTGCCAGCAGCCCGACAGGGAGTCCCTACGAGCAGTACTTC. Translated: CASSPTGSPYEQYF.

This clonotype was detected a few times. This chain connects TRBV6-1 to TRBJ2-7; 9 bases are a match to TRBD1. The CDR3 loop spans 16 amino acids. The V segment lost 6 bases and the J segment 2 bases; nucleotides outside the gene matches: 11. Germline V gives CDR1 MNHNS, CDR2 SASEGT. The CDR3 reads CASSQTGTGSTYEQYF. As DNA, the CDR3 is TGTGCCAGCAGCCAGACCGGGACAGGGTCGACCTACGAGCAGTACTTC.

A few counts support this clonotype. The CDR3 region has the DNA TGTGCCAGCAGTTTAGCAAGGGGGCTCGGTGAAGCTTTCTTT. This gives the protein CASSLARGLGEAFF. The chain recombines TRBV12-3 or TRBV12-4 with TRBJ1-1, with 7 bases that match TRBD1. CDR3 length: 14 residues. After removal of 0 bases from V and 7 bases from J, the junction contained 5 bases not matched to a gene.

This clonotype came up many times. J is TRBJ2-2 and V is TRBV2; D gene unclear. The CDR3 is 15 amino acids. The V gene lost 3 bases and the J gene lost 3 bases, with 11 bases spanning the gap. Germline CDR1 and CDR2: SNHLY and FYNNEI. The CDR3 DNA reads TGTGCCAGCAGTGATAAGGGCAGAGACACCGGGGAGCTGTTTTTT. Amino acid sequence: CASSDKGRDTGELFF.

This clonotype was observed many times. This rearrangement joins TRBV28 to TRBJ2-1, with D possibly matching TRBD2 (5 bases). Trimming took 6 bases from V and 6 from J, leaving 15 bases between them. Per the germline V gene, CDR1 is MDHEN and CDR2 is SYDVKM. CDR3 length: 14 residues. CDR3 protein: CASSPSGPLNEQFF. The CDR3 DNA reads TGTGCCAGCAGCCCCAGCGGACCCCTCAATGAGCAGTTCTTC.